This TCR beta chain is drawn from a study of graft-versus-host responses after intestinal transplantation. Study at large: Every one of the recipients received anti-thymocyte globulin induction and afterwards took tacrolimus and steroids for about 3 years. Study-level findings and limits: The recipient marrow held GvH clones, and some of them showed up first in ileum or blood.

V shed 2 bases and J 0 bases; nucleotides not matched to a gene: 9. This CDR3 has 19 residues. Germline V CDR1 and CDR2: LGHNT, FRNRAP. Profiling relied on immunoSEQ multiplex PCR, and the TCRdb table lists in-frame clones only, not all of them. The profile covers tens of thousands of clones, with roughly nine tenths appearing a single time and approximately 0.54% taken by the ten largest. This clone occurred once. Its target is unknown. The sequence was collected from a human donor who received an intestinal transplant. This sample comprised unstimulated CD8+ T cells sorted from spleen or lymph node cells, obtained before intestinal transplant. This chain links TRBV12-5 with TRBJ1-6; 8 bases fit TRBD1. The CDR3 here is CASGLFRTGSRSYNSPLHF. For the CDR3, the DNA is TGTGCTAGTGGTTTGTTTCGGACAGGGTCTCGCTCCTATAATTCACCCCTCCACTTT. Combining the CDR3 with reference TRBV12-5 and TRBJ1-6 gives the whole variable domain DARVTQTPRHKVTEMGQEVTMRCQPILGHNTVFWYRQTMMQGLELLAYFRNRAPLDDSGMPKDRFSAEMPDATLATLKIQPSEPRDSAVYFCASGLFRTGSRSYNSPLHFGNGTRLTVT.